This TCR beta chain derives from a study of blood T cell repertoires in COVID-19 (TCRdb year 2020). As for the study more broadly: Samples from collaborators originated in the United States, Italy and Spain and spanned both the acute and convalescent phases of COVID-19. Samples came from the ongoing ImmuneRACE study (first 160 participants) plus 1,254 subjects from 6 global collaborators. Deeply sampled blood TCRbeta repertoires from subjects exposed to, actively infected with, or recovered from COVID-19 were included in the dataset. The sample metadata nearly always contained a de-identified subject ID, COVID-19 status, age in years and sex. The repertoires were released in a freely available public database intended as a resource for research on the immune response to SARS-CoV-2. The prospective study material was composed of cDNA or gDNA derived from T cells, B-cell-depleted T cells, or PBMCs. HLA class I and class II types, where available, came from metadata supplied by the sample provider rather than from assay-based typing. Broader findings and caveats from the paper: The quantity of clinical and demographic metadata differed by source and by participant and was supplied without curation.

Each collaborating institution followed its own protocols to collect whole blood in K2EDTA tubes. Collaborator samples were shipped for TCRbeta analysis as frozen whole blood, isolated PBMCs, or DNA extracted from either sample type. The CDR3 has 13 amino acids, counting the end cysteine and phenylalanine. Left in the record is the CDR3 DNA by itself, 39 bases read in frame from the first base. CDR1 is given as SGHDT and CDR2 as YYEEEE, both from the germline V gene. The trim is 1 base for V and 5 bases for J, with a gap of 9 bases between the germline ends. TCRbeta CDR3 regions were amplified from genomic DNA using the immunoSEQ Assay, a bias-controlled multiplex PCR. Per the authors' processing: Nucleated cell counts per sample were estimated from amplification of reference gene primers within the assay. To quantify the absolute abundance of each unique TCRbeta CDR3 rearrangement, sequence reads were collapsed and filtered. For each sample, productive Simpson clonality was calculated as the square root of Simpson's diversity index across productive rearrangements. This immuneACCESS table, as held by TCRdb, lists in-frame sequences with V and J called but not all clones. Of the missing ones, under half trace to an unresolved V gene in checked studies; the others have no known cause. Clone size and V and J calls were adopted from that table, with D and trimming inferred from the DNA. The sample records roughly 70,000 clones, around 78% of which are singletons. 15% to 18% of the sample belongs to the ten largest clones.

A note on this clone: Its antigen specificity is not known. No base quality information exists; no much larger clone differs at one position.

The sample comprised peripheral blood. This clonotype originated in a human donor in a cohort sampled during active COVID-19. This chain joins TRBV5-6 to TRBJ1-1; the D gene assignment is ambiguous. The DNA sequence is TGTGCCAGCAGCTTGTATGGAGGTACTGAAGCTTTCTTT. This is translated as CASSLYGGTEAFF.